This T cell receptor (beta chain) was found in a study of somatic mutations in cytotoxic T cells in rheumatoid arthritis. It was blood donors, more than 45% female and with a median age of approximately 60 years (range about 20-75), who served as healthy controls. Study-level results: Which antigens the expanded CD8+ clones targeted was unknown.

In regard to this clone: The antigen is undetermined.

Measured with immunoSEQ multiplex PCR; TCRdb has only the in-frame clones, and not every one. The data show approximately 12,000 clones, under 85% seen once. This TCR derives from a woman aged 60-70 years in good health. The sample was CD8+ T cells sorted from blood.

In DNA, the CDR3 is TGTGCCAGCAGCGCGACAGGGGTTGGATCAACTAATGAAAAACTGTTTTTT. Its protein product is CASSATGVGSTNEKLFF. The chain carries TRBV7-6 and TRBJ1-4; 8 nucleotides align to TRBD1. Germline V gene sequence: CDR1 SGHVS, CDR2 FNYEAQ. The CDR3 contains 17 residues. Germline trimming cut 5 bases from V and 0 bases from J; bases unmatched to any gene: 8.